This T cell receptor (beta chain) was recovered during a study of ipilimumab plus nivolumab after autologous stem cell transplantation. Concerning this clone: The target antigen is unknown.

Only in-frame clones appear in the TCRdb table, and some are missing; sequencing was by immunoSEQ multiplex PCR. The profile shows 15,000 to 20,000 clones, approximately 81% of them singletons. Overall study results and limits: The authors say TCR, Treg and microbiome findings warrant further study.

Germline CDR1 and CDR2: SGHTA and FQGTGA. V was shortened by 4 bases and J by 2 bases, with 7 bases between the two germline ends. This CDR3 comprises 13 residues. Source: PBMCs, taken in a trial of ipilimumab plus nivolumab as post-transplant consolidation. V and J are TRBV7-3 and TRBJ2-3; D is tentatively TRBD1 or TRBD2 (5 bases each). This receptor was obtained from a male donor with diffuse large B-cell lymphoma. The CDR3 DNA sequence: TGTGCCAGCAGCTCCGGGGCCACAGATACGCAGTATTTT. This translates into CASSSGATDTQYF.